Following are 25 T cell receptor beta chains from one sample sequenced in a study of T cell responses to AZD1222 COVID-19 vaccine. Profiled with immunoSEQ multiplex PCR; TCRdb holds only in-frame clones, not every one. The data show about 150,000 clones, 88% seen once. The material was peripheral blood, obtained 28 days after the second dose of the MenACWY control vaccine. The receptors were sampled from an adult who received the MenACWY meningococcal vaccine as a control.

This clone was detected once. V usage is TRBV6-2 or TRBV6-3 and J usage is TRBJ1-3; no definite D call. This CDR3 has 15 amino acids. V dropped 5 bases and J dropped 7 bases, with 18 bases sitting between them. Germline V gene lookup returns CDR1 MNHEY and CDR2 SVGEGT. The CDR3 coding sequence is TGTGCCAGCAGTCCCGACGGATACTCGGGGAACACCATATATTTT. It encodes CASSPDGYSGNTIYF.

The rearrangement joins TRBV29-1 to TRBJ1-1, with D unresolved. V shed 7 bases and J shed 5 bases, with 17 bases lying between them. CDR1 and CDR2 (germline): SQVTM, ANQGSEA. The CDR3 totals 13 residues. The CDR3 spells CSAWTRGFTEAFF. The CDR3 DNA follows: TGCAGCGCCTGGACCCGAGGGTTTACTGAAGCTTTCTTT.

The chain links TRBV11-1 to TRBJ2-4; 7 positions match TRBD1. The J segment lost 6 bases and the V segment lost 7 bases, leaving 6 bases of the junction unmatched. CDR3 length equals 13 residues. Germline CDR1 and CDR2: SGHAT and FQDESV (reference sequence). CDR3 DNA: TGTGCCAGCACCCGGGACAGTTCAAACATTCAGTACTTC. Amino acid sequence: CASTRDSSNIQYF.

V gene TRBV4-3 combines with J gene TRBJ1-6; possibly TRBD1 for D (5 bases). CDR3 length equals 17 residues. CDR1 LGHNA and CDR2 YSLEER come from the germline V gene. Trimming cost V 0 bases and J 4 bases, with 13 bases left between them. This chain's CDR3 is CASSQDPGTAYNSPLHF. As DNA, the CDR3 is TGCGCCAGCAGCCAAGATCCTGGGACGGCATATAATTCACCCCTCCACTTT.

This chain connects TRBV5-1 to TRBJ2-3; a possible D gene is TRBD2 (6 bases). Between the trimmed V and J ends, which lost 0 bases and 6 bases, there was a span of 20 bases. CDR1 is SGHRS and CDR2 is YFSETQ in the germline V gene. The CDR3 spans 17 residues. Here the CDR3 reads CASSLVVDGGFVDTQYF. In nucleotides, the CDR3 is TGCGCCAGCAGCTTGGTGGTTGACGGGGGTTTTGTGGATACGCAGTATTTT.

The chain combines TRBV27 with TRBJ1-1; a weak D match, TRBD1 (5 bases). The V gene lost 2 bases and the J gene lost 1 base, with 8 bases spanning the gap. Germline V lookup: CDR1 MNHEY, CDR2 SMNVEV (reference sequence). This CDR3 contains 14 residues. Here the CDR3 DNA reads TGTGCCAGCAGTTTAGGGGGTGGGAACACTGAAGCTTTCTTT. It is translated as CASSLGGGNTEAFF.

J is TRBJ1-5 and V is TRBV19; 9 positions agree with TRBD1. Losses at the gene ends were 1 base for V and 0 bases for J; bases not matched to a gene: 4. The V gene's germline CDR1 is LNHDA and CDR2 SQIVND (reference sequence). The CDR3 is made up of 17 amino acids. The CDR3 nucleotides read TGTGCCAGTAGTATAGTCGGGACAGGGTATAGCAATCAGCCCCAGCATTTT. It specifies CASSIVGTGYSNQPQHF.

The chain couples TRBV27 to TRBJ1-6; no clear D. The CDR3 runs 13 residues. Per germline, CDR1 MNHEY and CDR2 SMNVEV (reference sequence). V shed 3 bases and J shed 10 bases, with 10 bases lying between them. This CDR3 is CASSFFPASPLHF. The CDR3 DNA is TGTGCCAGCAGTTTCTTCCCTGCGTCACCCCTCCACTTT.

Only a few counts were recorded for this clone. V is TRBV9 and J is TRBJ1-2; 9 bases fit TRBD1. CDR3 length equals 14 residues. Trimming took 3 bases from V and 4 from J; bases not matched to a gene: 4. Germline V gives CDR1 SGDLS, CDR2 YYNGEE. CDR3 in DNA: TGTGCCAGCAGCGCCGGGACAGGGCCCTATGGCTACACCTTC. It translates to CASSAGTGPYGYTF.

This chain links TRBV2 with TRBJ2-7; 9 bases agree with TRBD2. This CDR3 contains 13 residues. CDR1 and CDR2 from the germline V gene are SNHLY and FYNNEI. Trimming at V came to 4 bases and at J to 4 bases, leaving 2 bases not matched to a gene. The CDR3 DNA follows: TGTGCCAGCAGTGGGCTAGCGGGATACGAGCAGTACTTC. It specifies CASSGLAGYEQYF.

This rearrangement joins TRBV27 to TRBJ2-5; maybe TRBD2 (7 bases). V lost 5 bases and J 2 bases, leaving 15 bases between the germline ends. CDR1 is MNHEY, CDR2 SMNVEV, per germline (reference sequence). The CDR3 has 15 residues. The CDR3, as DNA: TGTGCCAGCAGTGCTTGGGGGGGGCCTCAAGAGACCCAGTACTTC. It codes for CASSAWGGPQETQYF.

The V and J genes are TRBV6-5 and TRBJ2-7, with a possible D match to TRBD2 (6 bases). Germline-derived CDR1 and CDR2 are MNHEY and SVGAGI. The CDR3 sequence is 13 residues long. Trimming removed 2 bases from V and 6 bases from J, with 11 bases in between. The chain's CDR3 is CASSYRPEGEQYF. The CDR3 bases are TGTGCCAGCAGTTACCGTCCGGAGGGCGAGCAGTACTTC.

V and J are TRBV30 and TRBJ2-1; D remains ambiguous. The CDR3 has 13 residues. Trimming removed 6 bases at V and 4 bases at J, with 13 bases between. Germline V CDR1 and CDR2: GTSNPN, SVGIG (reference sequence). The CDR3 DNA sequence: TGTGCCTGCCGACCTAATACGTACAATGAGCAGTTCTTC. It encodes CACRPNTYNEQFF. The whole variable domain, remainder taken from reference TRBV30 and TRBJ2-1, is SQTIHQWPATLVQPVGSPLSLECTVEGTSNPNLYWYRQAAGRGLQLLFYSVGIGQISSEVPQNLSASRPQDRQFILSSKKLLLSDSGFYLCACRPNTYNEQFFGPGTRLTVL.

This rearrangement joins TRBV3-1 (or the pseudogene TRBV3-2) to TRBJ1-5; D call uncertain. The germline V and J ends were trimmed by 4 bases and 3 bases, with 4 bases remaining between them. CDR1 is LGHDT, CDR2 YNNKEL, per germline (reference sequence). This CDR3 comprises 12 residues. CDR3 bases: TGTGCCAGCAGCCCTGCCAATCAGCCCCAGCATTTT. The encoded protein is CASSPANQPQHF.

The V and J genes are TRBV7-2 and TRBJ1-5; D remains unclear. The germline V gene encodes CDR1 SGHTA and CDR2 FQGNSA. The length of the CDR3 is 14 residues. V was clipped by 1 base and J by 8 bases, with 12 bases between them. The CDR3 reads CASSLGSFGKPQHF. The CDR3 region has the DNA TGTGCCAGCAGCTTAGGAAGTTTTGGTAAGCCCCAGCATTTT. Drawing the rest from reference TRBV7-2 and TRBJ1-5, the complete variable domain is GAGVSQSPSNKVTEKGKDVELRCDPISGHTALYWYRQSLGQGLEFLIYFQGNSAPDKSGLPSDRFSAERTGGSVSTLTIQRTQQEDSAVYLCASSLGSFGKPQHFGDGTRLSIL.

The rearrangement links TRBV7-3 to TRBJ2-5; D is ambiguous. The CDR3 sequence is 15 residues long. Trimming took 1 base from V and 1 from J, leaving 10 bases between them. Germline loops: CDR1 SGHTA, CDR2 FQGTGA. The CDR3 is CASSLMPGGQETQYF. DNA for the CDR3: TGTGCCAGCAGCTTAATGCCAGGCGGCCAAGAGACCCAGTACTTC.

This chain joins TRBV5-1 and TRBJ2-3; 8 nucleotides match TRBD2. This CDR3 has 15 residues. Germline CDR1 is SGHRS and CDR2 is YFSETQ. Trimming cost V 5 bases and J 3 bases; bases outside gene matches: 8. The CDR3 protein is CASRESSSGTDTQYF. In DNA, the CDR3 is TGCGCCAGCAGGGAAAGCTCTAGCGGGACAGATACGCAGTATTTT.

The chain carries TRBV5-6 and TRBJ2-1, with D perhaps TRBD1 or TRBD2 (5 bases each). Trimming took off 0 bases at V and 2 bases at J, with 12 bases between the two ends. The V gene's germline CDR1 is SGHDT and CDR2 YYEEEE. The CDR3 extends over 16 amino acids. Here the CDR3 DNA reads TGTGCCAGCAGCTTGGGGGGACCCAACCCCTACAATGAGCAGTTCTTC. This translates into CASSLGGPNPYNEQFF. The whole variable domain, remainder taken from reference TRBV5-6 and TRBJ2-1, is DAGVTQSPTHLIKTRGQQVTLRCSPKSGHDTVSWYQQALGQGPQFIFQYYEEEERQRGNFPDRFSGHQFPNYSSELNVNALLLGDSALYLCASSLGGPNPYNEQFFGPGTRLTVL.

The chain carries TRBV2 and TRBJ2-7, with D maybe TRBD1 (6 bases). The CDR3 length is 15 residues. V was clipped by 3 bases and J by 0 bases, with 12 bases between them. Per the germline V gene, CDR1 is SNHLY and CDR2 is FYNNEI. The CDR3 loop reads CASSEGPRGSYEQYF. Written as DNA, the CDR3 is TGTGCCAGCAGTGAGGGTCCCAGGGGCTCCTACGAGCAGTACTTC.

The V gene is TRBV19, the J gene TRBJ1-1; D call uncertain. CDR3 length equals 12 residues. V dropped 3 bases and J dropped 4 bases, with 6 bases sitting between them. Germline-derived CDR1 and CDR2 are LNHDA and SQIVND (reference sequence). The CDR3 nucleotides read TGTGCCAGTAGTATTAGCTTCACTGAAGCTTTCTTT. This translates into CASSISFTEAFF.

This sequence joins TRBV9 and TRBJ1-1; D gene unclear. V lost 0 bases, J lost 4 bases, and 10 bases lay in between. The CDR3 is 14 residues long. The V gene's germline CDR1 is SGDLS and CDR2 YYNGEE. The chain's CDR3 is CASSVVSGSTEAFF. In DNA form, the CDR3 reads TGTGCCAGCAGCGTAGTATCTGGGTCCACTGAAGCTTTCTTT.

The gene calls are TRBV9 and TRBJ1-2; 10 bases map to TRBD1. Germline V gene lookup returns CDR1 SGDLS and CDR2 YYNGEE. This CDR3 region has 15 residues. V was clipped by 4 bases and J by 5 bases; unmatched bases: 8. In DNA form, the CDR3 reads TGTGCCAGCAGCCCGGGGACAGGGGTTGGATATGGCTACACCTTC. It is translated as CASSPGTGVGYGYTF.

The chain joins TRBV30 to TRBJ1-1; no reliable D call. Per the germline V gene, CDR1 is GTSNPN and CDR2 is SVGIG (reference sequence). The CDR3 is 13 amino acids. Trimming left V 2 bases short and J 1 base short, with 8 bases between. For the CDR3, the DNA is TGTGCCTGGAGTATAGTCACGAACACTGAAGCTTTCTTT. Translating gives CAWSIVTNTEAFF.

This chain joins TRBV28 and TRBJ2-7; D call uncertain. CDR3 length: 14 amino acids. V dropped 5 bases and J dropped 4 bases, with 15 bases sitting between them. Germline V gene sequence: CDR1 MDHEN, CDR2 SYDVKM. Here the CDR3 reads CASSRSWGTYEQYF. The CDR3 bases are TGTGCCAGCAGTCGCAGTTGGGGAACTTACGAGCAGTACTTC.

The chain carries TRBV30 and TRBJ1-1; D unclear. V dropped 0 bases and J dropped 4 bases, with 9 bases sitting between them. In germline, CDR1 is GTSNPN, CDR2 SVGIG (reference sequence). The CDR3 totals 13 residues. This CDR3 is CAWSVPLVTEAFF. Written as DNA, the CDR3 is TGTGCCTGGAGTGTACCCCTGGTCACTGAAGCTTTCTTT.